Listed here are 13 T cell receptor beta chains from one sample, sequenced in a study of tumor-infiltrating lymphocytes in primary liver carcinoma. DNA and RNA were both co-extracted from around 20-30 mg of bulk tissue that had not been sorted. Constant-region priming of around 530 ng total RNA yielded TCR beta cDNA. Three-round nested multiplex PCR performed with slightly modified ARM-PCR produced the TCR beta libraries. Investigators reported that the first two PCR rounds, at approximately 11 cycles each, used TRBV1-TRBV30 forward primers with a C-beta reverse primer. Each CDR3 protein gets one entry after TCRdb re-called the multiplex PCR reads with MiXCR. Altogether roughly 49,000 distinct CDR3 sequences are present, 65% to 80% being singletons, with the ten largest covering less than 35%. Sequencing input: liver tumor tissue from sampling region 5. The subset: tumor region T5, tumor centre. The receptors originated from a man aged 35 to 55 with primary liver carcinoma and hepatitis B virus infection.

Comments on this clonotype: One junction end disagrees with the germline gene, perhaps due to a read error. The chain links TRBV4-1 to TRBJ2-5; D is unresolved. The CDR3 has 18 amino acids. Germline CDR1 and CDR2: MGHRA and YSYEKL. CDR3 in DNA: TGCGCCAGCAGTCAAGAACCTTCCCGGGTCCGATCGCAAGAGACCCAGTACTTC. Protein: CASSQEPSRVRSQETQYF.

On this clonotype itself: This may be a read error: a much more frequent sequence differs by one nucleotide. The chain employs TRBV2 and TRBJ2-1; D possibly matches TRBD1 or TRBD2 (6 bases each). V gave up 6 bases and J gave up 9 bases, with 21 bases separating them. This CDR3 contains 15 residues. CDR1 is SNHLY and CDR2 is FYNNEI in the germline V gene. Here the CDR3 DNA reads TGTGCCAGCAGGGGGGCGGGACGGATTGGGGGTGAGCAGTTCTTC. It translates to CASRGAGRIGGEQFF.

The chain carries TRBV7-3 and TRBJ2-2; the D gene is possibly TRBD2 (6 bases). CDR1 SGHTA and CDR2 FQGTGA come from the germline V gene. The CDR3 length is 16 residues. The V gene lost 4 bases and the J gene lost 5 bases, with 17 bases spanning the gap. The CDR3 loop reads CASSSIGTGGTGELFF. The CDR3 DNA reads as TGTGCCAGCAGCTCCATCGGGACTGGGGGAACCGGGGAGCTGTTTTTT.

The chain couples TRBV6-5 to TRBJ1-1; perhaps TRBD1 as D (5 bases). Germline CDR1 reads MNHEY; CDR2 reads SVGAGI. CDR3 length: 15 residues. The ends were cut back, 6 bases at V and 14 bases at J, with 28 bases in the middle. CDR3 in amino acids: CASSCAGDGAGVAFF. The DNA for the CDR3 is TGTGCCAGCAGCTGCGCGGGGGACGGAGCGGGAGTAGCGTTCTTT.

As regards this clonotype: The junction and the germline gene differ at one end; a read error may be behind it. The rearrangement uses TRBV4-2 and TRBJ2-3, with TRBD2 identical over 11 bases. This CDR3 is built from 17 residues. The germline gives CDR1 LGHNA, CDR2 YNFKEQ. CDR3 protein: CANSPGLAGRLTDTRYF. CDR3 nucleotides: TGTGCCAACAGCCCTGGACTAGCGGGTCGCCTCACAGATACGCGGTATTTT.

As concerns this clonotype: The CDR3 does not close with the conserved phenylalanine or tryptophan, likely indicating a read error. The V gene is TRBV30, the J gene TRBJ2-2; a possible D gene is TRBD2 (6 bases). Germline CDR1 is GTSNPN and CDR2 is SVGIG (reference sequence). CDR3 size: 14 residues. As DNA, the CDR3 is TGTGCCTGTCTGGGACTCAGCACCGCCTGGGAACTGTTTTCT. It translates to CACLGLSTAWELFS.

This clonotype was seen at least ten times. The chain links TRBV5-1 to TRBJ1-1, with D possibly being TRBD1 (5 bases). Germline assignment: CDR1 SGHRS and CDR2 YFSETQ. The V gene lost 0 bases and the J gene lost 0 bases, with 6 bases spanning the gap. The CDR3 is 14 amino acids. Here the CDR3 DNA reads TGCGCCAGCAGCTTGGACAGGATGAACACTGAAGCTTTCTTT. Protein product: CASSLDRMNTEAFF. The entire variable domain, with the rest obtained from reference TRBV5-1 and TRBJ1-1, is as follows: KAGVTQTPRYLIKTRGQQVTLSCSPISGHRSVSWYQQTPGQGLQFLFEYFSETQRNKGNFPGRFSGRQFSNSRSEMNVSTLELGDSALYLCASSLDRMNTEAFFGQGTRLTVV.

A note on this clonotype: A much larger clone lies a single base off, so this may be a read error. This sequence joins TRBV28 and TRBJ2-1; 11 positions agree with TRBD2. The germline CDR1 and CDR2 sequences are MDHEN and SYDVKM. The CDR3 contains 15 residues. CDR3 amino acids: CASTLLAGVGNERFF. As DNA, the CDR3 is TGTGCCAGCACTCTACTAGCGGGAGTTGGTAATGAGCGGTTCTTC.

Remarks on this clonotype: Given a much more abundant clone one base away, this may be a read error. The chain joins TRBV29-1 to TRBJ2-5, with D perhaps matching TRBD1 (5 bases). This CDR3 comprises 14 residues. V lost 5 bases and J lost 4, with 17 bases in between. Germline V gives CDR1 SQVTM, CDR2 ANQGSEA. As DNA, the CDR3 is TGCAGCGTTCTTGTTAACGTAGGGGTAGAGACCCAGTACTTC. Amino acid sequence: CSVLVNVGVETQYF.

This clonotype was counted at least ten times. The chain recombines TRBV7-9 with TRBJ1-1; D is undetermined. The CDR3 sequence is 13 residues long. Germline V gene sequence: CDR1 SEHNR, CDR2 FQNEAQ (reference sequence). The V end lost 0 bases, the J end lost 5 bases, and 7 bases lay between the germline ends. CDR3 DNA: TGTGCCAGCAGCTTAGCGGCGGAAACTGAAGCTTTCTTT. Translating gives CASSLAAETEAFF.

Only a few counts were recorded for this clonotype. This may be a read error: a much more frequent sequence differs by one nucleotide. This chain links TRBV28 with TRBJ1-1; D uncertain. Germline assignment: CDR1 MDHEN and CDR2 SYDVKM. Trimming pared 8 bases from V and 3 bases from J, leaving 16 bases between. This CDR3 comprises 14 residues. The CDR3 sequence is CASLPVVWDTEAFF. CDR3 nucleotide sequence: TGTGCCAGCCTTCCCGTGGTGTGGGACACTGAAGCTTTCTTT.

The chain employs TRBV11-2 and TRBJ2-3; D remains ambiguous. V was cut by 3 bases and J by 0 bases, with 10 bases left in between. Germline loops: CDR1 SGHAT, CDR2 FQNNGV. The CDR3 has 15 amino acids. The CDR3 sequence: CASSFRAPSTDTQYF. In DNA, the CDR3 is TGTGCCAGCAGCTTTCGGGCTCCTAGCACAGATACGCAGTATTTT.

A note on this clonotype: The germline gene is not matched at one end of the junction; a read error may be the cause. The gene calls are TRBV5-4 and TRBJ2-5; TRBD1 or TRBD2 may be the D gene (5 bases each). CDR3 size: 13 residues. Germline CDR1 SGHNT, CDR2 YYREEE (reference sequence). The CDR3 protein is CASSRDGQETQHF. The CDR3 nucleotides are TGTGCCAGCAGCCGGGACGGGCAAGAGACCCAGCACTTC.